Sequencing of this T cell receptor beta chain was carried out in a study of blood T cell repertoires in COVID-19 (dated by TCRdb to 2019 to 2021). Background on the whole study: Samples covering the acute and convalescent phases of COVID-19 were provided by collaborators in the United States, Italy and Spain. The material from the prospective study consisted of cDNA or gDNA derived from T cells, B-cell-depleted T cells, or PBMCs. The dataset comprised deeply sampled blood TCRbeta repertoires from subjects exposed to, actively infected with, or recovered from COVID-19. A freely available public database, intended as a resource for researchers studying the immune response to SARS-CoV-2, is where the repertoires were released. The samples were drawn from two sources: the first 160 participants of the ongoing ImmuneRACE study, and 1,200 or so subjects contributed by 6 global collaborators. Nearly every sample came with metadata listing a de-identified subject ID, COVID-19 status, age in years and sex. HLA class I and class II types, where available, came from metadata supplied by the sample provider rather than from assay-based typing. Overall results and qualifications from the work: The amount of clinical and demographic metadata varied by source and participant and was provided uncurated.

Each collaborating institution followed its own protocols to collect whole blood in K2EDTA tubes. Collaborator samples were shipped for TCRbeta analysis as frozen whole blood, isolated PBMCs, or DNA extracted from either sample type. V is cut back by 6 bases and J by 6 bases, with 13 bases in the junction unmatched. The CDR3 numbers 15 residues from cysteine through phenylalanine. The kept DNA is CDR3 alone, 45 bases in frame from the first base. The germline V gene provides CDR1 MNHEY and CDR2 SVGAGI. TCRbeta CDR3 regions were amplified from genomic DNA by means of the immunoSEQ Assay, a bias-controlled multiplex PCR. Per the authors' processing: Within the assay, amplification of reference gene primers was used to estimate how many nucleated cells each sample contained. To quantify the absolute abundance of each unique TCRbeta CDR3 rearrangement, sequence reads were collapsed and filtered. For each sample, productive Simpson clonality was calculated as the square root of Simpson's diversity index across productive rearrangements. TCRdb took this table from immuneACCESS and kept in-frame rearrangements with V and J called. Such tables lack part of the clones; where checked against another copy, unresolved V genes explain under half of the gap, and the rest is unexplained. V, J and clone size derive from that table, while D and trimming were established from the DNA sequence. The sample contains about 41,000 clones, 75% to 85% of them found a single time. In total, the top ten clones hold about 29% of the sample.

To note about this clone: Its target antigen remains unknown. Qualities for individual bases were not recorded, and no much larger clone is one base off.

Recombination linked TRBV6-5 to TRBJ1-2; TRBD1 aligns with 7 central bases. Sequencing was carried out using peripheral blood. The origin of this receptor is a man older than 75 with acute or convalescent COVID-19. The bases are TGTGCCAGCAGACCCGGGACAGTCCGGGGAAATGGCTACACCTTC. The translation is CASRPGTVRGNGYTF.